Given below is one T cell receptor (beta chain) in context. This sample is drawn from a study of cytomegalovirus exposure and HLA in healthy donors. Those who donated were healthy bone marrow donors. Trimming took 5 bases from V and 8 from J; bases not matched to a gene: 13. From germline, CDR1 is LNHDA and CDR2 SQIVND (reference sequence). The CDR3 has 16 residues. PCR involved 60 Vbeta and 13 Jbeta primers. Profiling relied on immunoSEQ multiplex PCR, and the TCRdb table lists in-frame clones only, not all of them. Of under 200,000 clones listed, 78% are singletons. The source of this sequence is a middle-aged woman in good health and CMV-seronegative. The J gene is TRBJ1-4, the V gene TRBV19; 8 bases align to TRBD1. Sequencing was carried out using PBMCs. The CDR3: CASSPDRGPLGEKLFF. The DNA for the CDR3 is TGTGCCAGTAGTCCCGACAGGGGCCCGTTAGGCGAAAAACTGTTTTTT. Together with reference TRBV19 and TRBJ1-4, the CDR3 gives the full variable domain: DGGITQSPKYLFRKEGQNVTLSCEQNLNHDAMYWYRQDPGQGLRLIYYSQIVNDFQKGDIAEGYSVSREKKESFPLTVTSAQKNPTAFYLCASSPDRGPLGEKLFFGSGTQLSVL.